The clone carrying this TCR beta chain was seen ten or more times. Its target is not known. The record originates from a study of regulatory T cells in long-lasting Graves disease. Time point indicated: newly diagnosed GD, antithyroid drugs for less than 3 months. RNA isolated from PBMCs was used to make the TCR library. Building of the TCR beta libraries involved iRepertoire HTBI primers and Arm-PCR of CDR3 regions. TCRdb independently ran MiXCR on the multiplex PCR reads; one entry per CDR3 protein. Of 420,000 or so distinct CDR3 sequences listed, roughly 15% were seen once; the top ten hold about 25%. Study observations and caveats: Persistent Graves' disease cases displayed lower TCR diversity than newly diagnosed ones. Persistent disease preferred TRBV28, TRBJ1-2 and TRBJ2-5.

The CDR3 has 17 residues. The J segment lost 7 bases and the V segment lost 4 bases, leaving 17 bases of the junction unmatched. Germline CDR1 and CDR2: SGHTS and YDEGEE. The sample also formed part of further work on T cells in Graves' hyperthyroidism and ophthalmopathy. As that study records: Each diagnosis was grounded in clinical symptoms, serum thyroxine and TRAb, thyroid ultrasound, and orbital computed tomography. The HTBI primer set drove a first-round RT-PCR of the TCR CDR3.

J is TRBJ1-5 and V is TRBV5-8; TRBD1 matches 7 bases. The receptor was isolated from a woman under 30 with Graves disease. Sequences were derived from peripheral blood mononuclear cells (PBMCs), sampled at new diagnosis, from a patient treated with antithyroid drugs. This CDR3 is CASSRPWTGERRQPQHF. For the CDR3, the DNA is TGTGCCAGCAGCCGACCATGGACAGGTGAAAGACGGCAGCCCCAGCATTTT. Drawing the rest from reference TRBV5-8 and TRBJ1-5, the complete variable domain is EAGVTQSPTHLIKTRGQQATLRCSPISGHTSVYWYQQALGLGLQFLLWYDEGEERNRGNFPPRFSGRQFPNYSSELNVNALELEDSALYLCASSRPWTGERRQPQHFGDGTRLSIL.